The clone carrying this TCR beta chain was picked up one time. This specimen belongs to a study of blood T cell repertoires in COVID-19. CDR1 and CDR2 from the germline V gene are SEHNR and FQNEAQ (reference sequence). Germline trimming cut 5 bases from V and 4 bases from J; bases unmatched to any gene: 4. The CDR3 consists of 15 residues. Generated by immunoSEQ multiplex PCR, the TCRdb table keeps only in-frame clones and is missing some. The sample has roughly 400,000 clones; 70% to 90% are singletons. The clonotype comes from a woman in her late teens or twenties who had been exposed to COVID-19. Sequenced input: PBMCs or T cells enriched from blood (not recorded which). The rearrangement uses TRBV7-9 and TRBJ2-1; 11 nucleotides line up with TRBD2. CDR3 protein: CASSKTSGVYNEQFF. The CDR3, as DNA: TGTGCCAGCAGCAAGACTAGCGGGGTTTACAATGAGCAGTTCTTC.